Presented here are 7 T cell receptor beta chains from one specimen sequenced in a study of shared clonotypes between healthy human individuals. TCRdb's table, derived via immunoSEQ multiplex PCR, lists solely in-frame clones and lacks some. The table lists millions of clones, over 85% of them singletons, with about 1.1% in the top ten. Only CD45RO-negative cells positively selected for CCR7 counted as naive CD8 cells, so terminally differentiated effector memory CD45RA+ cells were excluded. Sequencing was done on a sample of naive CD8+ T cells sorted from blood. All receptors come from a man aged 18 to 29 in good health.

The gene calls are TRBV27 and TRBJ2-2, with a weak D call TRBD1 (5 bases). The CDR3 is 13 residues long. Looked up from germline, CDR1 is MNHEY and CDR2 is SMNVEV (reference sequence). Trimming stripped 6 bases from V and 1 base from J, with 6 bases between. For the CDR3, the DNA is TGTGCCAGCAGAGGACAGAACACCGGGGAGCTGTTTTTT. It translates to CASRGQNTGELFF.

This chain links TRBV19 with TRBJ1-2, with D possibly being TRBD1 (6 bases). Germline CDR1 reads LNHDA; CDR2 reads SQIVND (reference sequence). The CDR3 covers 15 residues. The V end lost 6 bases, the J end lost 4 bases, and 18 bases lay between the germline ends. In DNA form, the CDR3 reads TGTGCCAGTAGGTTGGGACATCCGCTGCCCTATGGCTACACCTTC. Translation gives CASRLGHPLPYGYTF. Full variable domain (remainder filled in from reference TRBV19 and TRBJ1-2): DGGITQSPKYLFRKEGQNVTLSCEQNLNHDAMYWYRQDPGQGLRLIYYSQIVNDFQKGDIAEGYSVSREKKESFPLTVTSAQKNPTAFYLCASRLGHPLPYGYTFGSGTRLTVV.

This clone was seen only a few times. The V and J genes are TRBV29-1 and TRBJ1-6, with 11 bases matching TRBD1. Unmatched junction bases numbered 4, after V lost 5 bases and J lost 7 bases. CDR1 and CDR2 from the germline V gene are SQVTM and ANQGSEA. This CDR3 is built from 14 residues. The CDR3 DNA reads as TGCAGCGTTCGGACAGGGGGCGAGAATTCACCCCTCCACTTT. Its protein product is CSVRTGGENSPLHF. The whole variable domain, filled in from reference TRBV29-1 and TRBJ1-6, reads SAVISQKPSRDICQRGTSLTIQCQVDSQVTMMFWYRQQPGQSLTLIATANQGSEATYESGFVIDKFPISRPNLTFSTLTVSNMSPEDSSIYLCSVRTGGENSPLHFGNGTRLTVT.

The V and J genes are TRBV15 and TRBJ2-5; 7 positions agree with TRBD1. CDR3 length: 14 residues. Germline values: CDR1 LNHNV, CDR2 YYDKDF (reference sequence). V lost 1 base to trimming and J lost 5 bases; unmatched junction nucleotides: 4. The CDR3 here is CATSRGQGSETQYF. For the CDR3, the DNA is TGTGCCACCAGCAGAGGACAGGGTAGTGAGACCCAGTACTTC.

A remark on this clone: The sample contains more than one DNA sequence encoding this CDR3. CDR3: CAWSVTSGYNEQFF. The CDR3 region has the DNA TGTGCCTGGAGTGTAACTAGCGGGTACAATGAGCAGTTCTTC. V gene TRBV30 combines with J gene TRBJ2-1, with 9 bases fitting TRBD2. Germline V gives CDR1 GTSNPN, CDR2 SVGIG (reference sequence). V was clipped by 0 bases and J by 4 bases; unmatched bases: 1. The length of the CDR3 is 14 residues.

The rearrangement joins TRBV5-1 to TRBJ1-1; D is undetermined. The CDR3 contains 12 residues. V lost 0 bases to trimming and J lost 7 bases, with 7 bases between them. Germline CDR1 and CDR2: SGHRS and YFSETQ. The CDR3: CASSLVADEAFF. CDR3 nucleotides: TGCGCCAGCAGCTTGGTGGCCGATGAAGCTTTCTTT. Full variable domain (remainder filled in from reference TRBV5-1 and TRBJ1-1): KAGVTQTPRYLIKTRGQQVTLSCSPISGHRSVSWYQQTPGQGLQFLFEYFSETQRNKGNFPGRFSGRQFSNSRSEMNVSTLELGDSALYLCASSLVADEAFFGQGTRLTVV.

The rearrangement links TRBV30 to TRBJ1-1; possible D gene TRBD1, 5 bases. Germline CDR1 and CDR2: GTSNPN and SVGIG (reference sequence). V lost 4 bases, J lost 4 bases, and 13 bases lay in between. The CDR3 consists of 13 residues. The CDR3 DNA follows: TGTGCCTGGACCATGGGGCGGATCACTGAAGCTTTCTTT. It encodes CAWTMGRITEAFF.